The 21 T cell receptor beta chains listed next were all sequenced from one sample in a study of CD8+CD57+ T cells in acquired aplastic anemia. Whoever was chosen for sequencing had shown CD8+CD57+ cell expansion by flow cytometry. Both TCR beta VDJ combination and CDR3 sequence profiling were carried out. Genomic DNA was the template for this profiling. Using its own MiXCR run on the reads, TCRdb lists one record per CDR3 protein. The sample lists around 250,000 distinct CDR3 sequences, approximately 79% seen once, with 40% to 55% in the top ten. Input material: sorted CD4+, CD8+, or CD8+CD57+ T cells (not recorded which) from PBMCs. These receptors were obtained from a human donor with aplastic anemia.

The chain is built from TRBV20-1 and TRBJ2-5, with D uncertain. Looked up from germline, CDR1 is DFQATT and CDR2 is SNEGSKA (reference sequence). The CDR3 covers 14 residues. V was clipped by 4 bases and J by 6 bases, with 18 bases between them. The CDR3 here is CSAIRGSAMKTQYF. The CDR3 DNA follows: TGCAGTGCTATCCGCGGCAGTGCCATGAAGACCCAGTACTTC.

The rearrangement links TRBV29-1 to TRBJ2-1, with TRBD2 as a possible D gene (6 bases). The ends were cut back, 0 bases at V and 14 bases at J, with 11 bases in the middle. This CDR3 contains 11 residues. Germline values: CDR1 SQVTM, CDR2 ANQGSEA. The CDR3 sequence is CSVEDRLVEFF. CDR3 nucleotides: TGCAGCGTTGAAGATCGACTAGTTGAGTTCTTC.

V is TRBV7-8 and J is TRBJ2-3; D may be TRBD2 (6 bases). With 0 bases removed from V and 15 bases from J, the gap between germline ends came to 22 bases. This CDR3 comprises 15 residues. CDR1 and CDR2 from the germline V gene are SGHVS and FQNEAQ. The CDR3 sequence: CASSLAGGAYTQHYF. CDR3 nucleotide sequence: TGTGCCAGCAGCTTAGCGGGGGGAGCCTATACGCAGCATTATTTT.

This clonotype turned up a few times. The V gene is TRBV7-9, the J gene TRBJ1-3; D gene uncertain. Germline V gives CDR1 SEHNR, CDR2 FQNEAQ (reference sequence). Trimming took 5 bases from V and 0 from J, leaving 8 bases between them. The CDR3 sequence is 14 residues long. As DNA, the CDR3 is TGTGCCAGCAGCCCCCTAATCTCTGGAAACACCATATATTTT. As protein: CASSPLISGNTIYF. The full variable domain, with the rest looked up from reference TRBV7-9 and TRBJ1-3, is DTGVSQNPRHKITKRGQNVTFRCDPISEHNRLYWYRQTLGQGPEFLTYFQNEAQLEKSRLLSDRFSAERPKGSFSTLEIQRTEQGDSAMYLCASSPLISGNTIYFGEGSWLTVV.

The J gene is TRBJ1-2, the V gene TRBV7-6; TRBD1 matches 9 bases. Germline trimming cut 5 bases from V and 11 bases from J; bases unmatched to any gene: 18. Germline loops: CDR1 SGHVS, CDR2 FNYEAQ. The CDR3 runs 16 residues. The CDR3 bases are TGTGCCAGCAGCCTAGGGACAGGGAACGCCCCAGACGGGTACACCTTC. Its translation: CASSLGTGNAPDGYTF.

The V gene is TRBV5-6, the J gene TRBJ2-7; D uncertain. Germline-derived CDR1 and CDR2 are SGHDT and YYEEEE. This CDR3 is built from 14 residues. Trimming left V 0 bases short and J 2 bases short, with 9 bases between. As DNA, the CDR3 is TGTGCCAGCAGCTTGGCCGCAGCGCCCTACGAGCAGTACTTC. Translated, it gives CASSLAAAPYEQYF.

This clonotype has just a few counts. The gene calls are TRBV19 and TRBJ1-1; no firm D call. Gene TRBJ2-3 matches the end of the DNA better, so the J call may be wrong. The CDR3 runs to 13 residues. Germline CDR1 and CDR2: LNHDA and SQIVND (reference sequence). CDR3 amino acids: CASSSEGPDTQYF. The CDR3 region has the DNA TGTGCCAGTAGTTCCGAAGGCCCAGATACGCAGTATTTT.

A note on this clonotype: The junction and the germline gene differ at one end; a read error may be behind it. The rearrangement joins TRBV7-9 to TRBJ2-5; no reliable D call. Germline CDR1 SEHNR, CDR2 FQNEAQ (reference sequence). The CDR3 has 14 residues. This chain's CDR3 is CASSLVADTQYFCF. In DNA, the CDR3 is TGTGCCAGCAGCTTAGTTGCAGATACGCAGTATTTTTGCTTC.

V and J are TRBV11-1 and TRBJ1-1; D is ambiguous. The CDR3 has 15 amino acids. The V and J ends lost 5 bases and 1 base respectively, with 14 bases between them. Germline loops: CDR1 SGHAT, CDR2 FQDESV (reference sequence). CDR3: CASSVVRAANTEAFF. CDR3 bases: TGTGCCAGCAGCGTGGTGCGGGCGGCGAACACTGAAGCTTTCTTT.

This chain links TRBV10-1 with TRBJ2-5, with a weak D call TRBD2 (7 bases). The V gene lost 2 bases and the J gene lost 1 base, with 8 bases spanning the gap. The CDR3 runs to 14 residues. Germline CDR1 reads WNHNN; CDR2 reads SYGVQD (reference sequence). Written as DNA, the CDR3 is TGCGCCAGCAGTGAGAGGGGGGGCCAAGAGACCCAGTACTTC. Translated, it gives CASSERGGQETQYF.

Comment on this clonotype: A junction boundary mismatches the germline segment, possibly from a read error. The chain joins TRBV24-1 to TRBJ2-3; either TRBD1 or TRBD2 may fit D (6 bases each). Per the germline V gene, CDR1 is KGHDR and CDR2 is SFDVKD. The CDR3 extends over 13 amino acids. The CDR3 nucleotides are TGTGCCACCTTGGCCGGGGGCACCGATACGCAGTATTTT. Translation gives CATLAGGTDTQYF.

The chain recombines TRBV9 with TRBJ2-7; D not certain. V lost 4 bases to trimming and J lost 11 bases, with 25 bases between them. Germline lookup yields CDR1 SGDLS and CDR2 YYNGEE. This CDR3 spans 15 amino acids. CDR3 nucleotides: TGTGCCAGCAGCACAAATCAGGACCCTTCGCCCCTAAAGTACTTC. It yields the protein CASSTNQDPSPLKYF.

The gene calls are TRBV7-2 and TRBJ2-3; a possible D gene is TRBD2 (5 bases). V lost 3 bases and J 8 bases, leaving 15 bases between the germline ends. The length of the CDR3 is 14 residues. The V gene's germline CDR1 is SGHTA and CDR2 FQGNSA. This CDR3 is CASSFVGAHTTQYF. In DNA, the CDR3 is TGTGCCAGCAGCTTCGTGGGAGCACACACTACGCAGTATTTT.

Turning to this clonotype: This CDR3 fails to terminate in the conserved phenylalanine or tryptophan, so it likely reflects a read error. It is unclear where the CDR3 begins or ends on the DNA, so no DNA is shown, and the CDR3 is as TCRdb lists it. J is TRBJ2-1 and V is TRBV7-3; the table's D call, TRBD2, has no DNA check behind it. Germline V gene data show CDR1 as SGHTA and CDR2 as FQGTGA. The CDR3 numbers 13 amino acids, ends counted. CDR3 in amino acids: CASSESGGGQEFA.

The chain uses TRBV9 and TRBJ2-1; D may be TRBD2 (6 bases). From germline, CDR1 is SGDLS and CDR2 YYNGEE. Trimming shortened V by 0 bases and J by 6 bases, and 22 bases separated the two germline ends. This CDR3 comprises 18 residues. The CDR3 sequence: CASSVGSGGRGIVNEQFF. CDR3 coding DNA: TGTGCCAGCAGCGTAGGGTCAGGCGGGCGGGGTATAGTCAATGAGCAGTTCTTC.

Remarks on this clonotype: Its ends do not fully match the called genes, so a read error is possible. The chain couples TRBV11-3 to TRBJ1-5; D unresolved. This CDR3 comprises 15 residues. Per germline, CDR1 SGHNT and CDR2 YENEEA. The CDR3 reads CASSVDLSGNQPQHF. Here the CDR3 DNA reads TGTGCCAGCAGCGTAGATCTGTCAGGAAATCAGCCCCAGCATTTT.

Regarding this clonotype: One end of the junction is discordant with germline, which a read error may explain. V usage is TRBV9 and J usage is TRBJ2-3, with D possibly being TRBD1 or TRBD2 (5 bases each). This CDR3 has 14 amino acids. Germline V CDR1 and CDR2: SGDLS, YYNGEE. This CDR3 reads CASSVGGRRTDTHF. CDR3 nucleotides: TGTGCCAGCAGCGTAGGGGGACGTCGCACAGATACGCATTTT.

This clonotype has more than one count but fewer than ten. CDR3 residues: CASSGGGYTF. CDR3 DNA sequence: TGTGCCAGCAGCGGTGGCGGCTACACCTTC. V and J are TRBV9 and TRBJ1-2; D is unclear. The CDR3 length is 10 residues. The V end was cut by 3 bases, the J end by 8 bases, with 5 bases between. The germline gives CDR1 SGDLS, CDR2 YYNGEE.

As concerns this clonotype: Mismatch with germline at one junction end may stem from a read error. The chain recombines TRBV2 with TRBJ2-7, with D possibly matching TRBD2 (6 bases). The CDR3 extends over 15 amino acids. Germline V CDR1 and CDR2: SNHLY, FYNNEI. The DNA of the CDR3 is TGTGCCAGCAGTGGGGGGGAGGCAGAGGCGCTTGAGCATTGCTTC. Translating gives CASSGGEAEALEHCF.

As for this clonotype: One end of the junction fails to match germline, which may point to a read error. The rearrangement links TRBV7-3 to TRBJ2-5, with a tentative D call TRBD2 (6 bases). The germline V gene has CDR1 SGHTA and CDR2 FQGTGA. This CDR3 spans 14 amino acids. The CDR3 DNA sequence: TGTGCCAGCAGCATATCAGGCGGAGGGCAAGATGAGGACTTC. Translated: CASSISGGGQDEDF.

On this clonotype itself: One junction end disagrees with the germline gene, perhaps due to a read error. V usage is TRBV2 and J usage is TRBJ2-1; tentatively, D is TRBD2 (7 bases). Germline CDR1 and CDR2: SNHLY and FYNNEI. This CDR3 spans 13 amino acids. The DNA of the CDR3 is TGTGCCAGCAGACAGGGACGAGCGGGAAGCCAGGCCTTC. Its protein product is CASRQGRAGSQAF.